This T cell receptor beta chain was captured in a study of T cell responses to AZD1222 COVID-19 vaccine. Notes on the study in general: After the peak T cell response, and only then, were repertoires sampled.

Data came from immunoSEQ multiplex PCR; TCRdb stores just in-frame clones and leaves some out. Altogether some 150,000 clones are present, around 90% being singletons, with the ten largest covering approximately 3.1%. In regard to this clone: Antigen specificity is unknown.

Per the germline V gene, CDR1 is SGHVS and CDR2 is FNYEAQ. CDR3 length equals 13 residues. Deletions cut 5 bases from V and 4 bases from J, with 9 bases between. The chain employs TRBV7-6 and TRBJ1-3, with D hard to call. This receptor was identified in an adult in good health. Sequenced material: peripheral blood, taken on day 0 of AZD1222 vaccination. The CDR3 DNA is TGTGCCAGCAGCCCGCACGAGGGAAACACCATATATTTT. Amino acid sequence: CASSPHEGNTIYF.